These 8 T cell receptor beta chains share one sample of origin, sequenced in a study of neurological immune-mediated disorders. MiXCR was run by TCRdb on the 5' RACE reads, yielding one entry per CDR3 protein. The sample yields tens of thousands of distinct CDR3 sequences, about 6% seen once. Sequencing input: CD4+ T cells from blood. These receptors were taken from a woman between 40 and 50 years old in good health.

Remarks on this clonotype: This may stem from a read error, because a much larger clone lies one nucleotide away. The V gene is TRBV20-1, the J gene TRBJ2-7; the match to TRBD1 covers 8 bases. CDR1 DFQATT and CDR2 SNEGSKA come from the germline V gene (reference sequence). The V and J ends lost 0 bases and 2 bases, in that order; junction bases with no gene match: 6. This CDR3 is 15 amino acids long. The CDR3 spells CSAREIQGVTYEQYF. The CDR3 coding sequence is TGCAGTGCTAGAGAAATACAGGGGGTGACCTACGAGCAGTACTTC.

This clonotype was seen ten or more times. This sequence joins TRBV29-1 and TRBJ1-1; D gene uncertain. The ends were cut back, 4 bases at V and 3 bases at J, with 6 bases in the middle. CDR1 is SQVTM and CDR2 is ANQGSEA in the germline V gene. CDR3 length: 11 amino acids. The CDR3 protein is CSVGEYTEAFF. The CDR3 DNA sequence: TGCAGCGTTGGGGAGTACACTGAAGCTTTCTTT. Full variable domain (missing parts from reference TRBV29-1 and TRBJ1-1): SAVISQKPSRDICQRGTSLTIQCQVDSQVTMMFWYRQQPGQSLTLIATANQGSEATYESGFVIDKFPISRPNLTFSTLTVSNMSPEDSSIYLCSVGEYTEAFFGQGTRLTVV.

This clonotype appeared many times. Sequence at one end of the junction differs from germline and may be a read error. The genes are TRBV27 and TRBJ1-5; D is possibly TRBD1 (6 bases). The CDR3 has 15 amino acids. CDR1 MNHEY and CDR2 SMNVEV come from the germline V gene (reference sequence). The CDR3 DNA reads TGCGCGCGACGAACAGGGAAGGAGGGCAATCAGCCCCAGCATTTT. Protein product: CARRTGKEGNQPQHF.

This clonotype occurred many times. This rearrangement joins TRBV20-1 to TRBJ1-2; possibly TRBD1 for D (5 bases). Germline CDR1 and CDR2: DFQATT and SNEGSKA (reference sequence). With 5 bases removed from V and 9 bases from J, the gap between germline ends came to 19 bases. This CDR3 is 13 amino acids long. CDR3 sequence reads: CSAEPGLGTSYTF. As DNA, the CDR3 is TGCAGTGCTGAGCCGGGACTGGGTACCAGCTACACCTTC.

This clonotype was seen at least ten times. V gene TRBV20-1 combines with J gene TRBJ2-7; D uncertain. Trimming left V 0 bases short and J 2 bases short, with 11 bases between. This CDR3 is 14 amino acids long. The germline CDR1 and CDR2 sequences are DFQATT and SNEGSKA (reference sequence). The CDR3 protein is CSARDGGTTYEQYF. CDR3 nucleotides: TGCAGTGCTAGAGATGGCGGAACCACCTACGAGCAGTACTTC.

This clonotype was observed many times. This chain uses TRBV4-3 with TRBJ1-1; D gene uncertain. This CDR3 region has 14 residues. The V end lost 0 bases, the J end lost 2 bases, and 7 bases lay between the germline ends. Germline V gene lookup returns CDR1 LGHNA and CDR2 YSLEER. This chain's CDR3 is CASSQEPGNTEAFF. Written as DNA, the CDR3 is TGCGCCAGCAGCCAAGAACCTGGCAACACTGAAGCTTTCTTT.

At least ten counts were recorded for this clonotype. The CDR3 nucleotides are TGCGCCAGCAGCCCAGCGACGGCGAACACCGGGGAGCTGTTTTTT. Translating it yields CASSPATANTGELFF. V usage is TRBV5-1 and J usage is TRBJ2-2; D uncertain. CDR1 is SGHRS, CDR2 YFSETQ, per germline. The V end was cut by 4 bases, the J end by 0 bases, with 10 bases between. CDR3 length: 15 amino acids.

The table lists this clonotype with many counts. The chain links TRBV13 to TRBJ2-7; 12 bases match TRBD2. Germline CDR1 and CDR2: PRHDT and FYEKMQ (reference sequence). Trimming cost V 4 bases and J 1 base; bases outside gene matches: 8. The CDR3 has 17 residues. The CDR3 bases are TGTGCCAGCAGCTCTTACGGACTAGCGGGACGATCCTACGAGCAGTACTTC. Translation gives CASSSYGLAGRSYEQYF.